This section outlines one T cell receptor beta chain sequence together with its context. Its antigen is not identified. The source of the sample is a study of T-cell memory formation after mild COVID-19. The wider study: There were largely donor-specific TCR clusters. Study findings and constraints: The finding that pre-infection memory included some responding clones suggested that cross-reactive memory joined.

CDR3 size: 16 residues. The junction had 13 bases not matched to a gene; V was cut back by 5 bases and J by 5 bases. From germline, CDR1 is SGHTA and CDR2 FQGNSA. TCRdb re-called the 5' RACE reads with MiXCR, one entry per CDR3 protein. The sample lists about 340,000 distinct CDR3 sequences, about 16% seen once, with more than 20% in the top ten. Sequenced input: PBMCs or a T cell subset sorted from them (not recorded which). This receptor was taken from a young man who had mild COVID-19 (a few samples of this study predate the infection). Cell type and time point are not known. V is TRBV7-2 and J is TRBJ2-3, with 7 bases that match TRBD1. The CDR3 bases are TGTGCCAGCAGCGGAGGTAGATGGCAGGGGGAAGATACGCAGTATTTT. Encoded protein: CASSGGRWQGEDTQYF.